This T cell receptor (beta chain) stems from a study of CD8+ T cells in alopecia areata. V shed 1 base and J 2 bases; nucleotides not matched to a gene: 6. Germline V CDR1 and CDR2: SGHNT, YYREEE (reference sequence). The CDR3 has 15 amino acids. This clone has a handful of counts. RNA extraction and reverse transcription yielded cDNA as sequencing template. Clones were sequenced by immunoSEQ multiplex PCR, and TCRdb holds only the in-frame ones, with some missing. The table has roughly 130,000 clones, 58% seen once; the top ten hold 4.5%. J is TRBJ2-7 and V is TRBV5-4, with 7 bases lining up with TRBD1. Specimen: CD4+ T cells sorted from blood, collected at week 0. This receptor was taken from a human donor with alopecia areata. The CDR3 bases are TGTGCCAGCAGCTTGCCGCGACAGGGTCCCTACGAGCAGTACTTC. It codes for CASSLPRQGPYEQYF.